Following are 32 T cell receptor beta chains from one sample sequenced in a study of cytomegalovirus exposure and HLA in healthy donors. Generated by immunoSEQ multiplex PCR, the TCRdb table keeps only in-frame clones and is missing some. The sample has 97,000 or so clones, approximately 94% seen once. The sequenced sample was PBMCs. These receptors came from a woman between 18 and 30 years old in good health and CMV-seronegative.

The chain combines TRBV6-6 with TRBJ2-2, with D possibly matching TRBD1 (6 bases). This CDR3 comprises 16 residues. Germline CDR1 is MNHNY and CDR2 is SVGAGI (reference sequence). V was shortened by 4 bases and J by 0 bases, with 12 bases between the two germline ends. This CDR3 is CASSFRTVSNTGELFF. CDR3 in DNA: TGTGCCAGCAGTTTCAGGACAGTTTCGAACACCGGGGAGCTGTTTTTT.

The chain combines TRBV2 with TRBJ2-3, with D possibly matching TRBD2 (6 bases). Germline V gene data show CDR1 as SNHLY and CDR2 as FYNNEI. Trimming stripped 4 bases from V and 0 bases from J, with 11 bases between. CDR3 length: 15 residues. The CDR3 loop reads CASSVEGTSTDTQYF. For the CDR3, the DNA is TGTGCCAGCAGTGTTGAGGGGACTAGCACAGATACGCAGTATTTT.

The chain couples TRBV5-5 to TRBJ1-1, with D possibly TRBD1 on 5 matching bases. The CDR3 covers 15 residues. With 4 bases removed from V and 1 base from J, the gap between germline ends came to 14 bases. The germline CDR1 and CDR2 sequences are SGHKS and YYEKEE (reference sequence). The CDR3 here is CASSLWDSTNTEAFF. The CDR3 DNA reads as TGTGCCAGCAGCCTATGGGACTCTACGAACACTGAAGCTTTCTTT.

The genes are TRBV7-2 and TRBJ2-5; 7 nucleotides align to TRBD1. The length of the CDR3 is 16 residues. V gave up 5 bases and J gave up 4 bases; unmatched junction bases: 13. In germline, CDR1 is SGHTA, CDR2 FQGNSA. CDR3 protein: CASSPKDRPGLETQYF. CDR3 nucleotide sequence: TGTGCCAGCAGCCCGAAGGACAGGCCGGGGTTAGAGACCCAGTACTTC. Filled out from reference TRBV7-2 and TRBJ2-5, the complete variable domain reads GAGVSQSPSNKVTEKGKDVELRCDPISGHTALYWYRQSLGQGLEFLIYFQGNSAPDKSGLPSDRFSAERTGGSVSTLTIQRTQQEDSAVYLCASSPKDRPGLETQYFGPGTRLLVL.

The gene calls are TRBV27 and TRBJ2-1; TRBD2 agrees at 7 bases. The CDR3 spans 15 residues. Germline V gene data show CDR1 as MNHEY and CDR2 as SMNVEV (reference sequence). Unmatched junction bases numbered 12, after V lost 3 bases and J lost 10 bases. CDR3 coding DNA: TGTGCCAGCAGTTTTGACGGTCAGCCGCGGGAGGAGCAGTTCTTC. Residues: CASSFDGQPREEQFF.

The chain couples TRBV5-1 to TRBJ1-3; 8 positions match TRBD1. V was clipped by 3 bases and J by 4 bases; unmatched bases: 15. The CDR3 is 18 residues long. Germline V CDR1 and CDR2: SGHRS, YFSETQ. The CDR3 region has the DNA TGCGCCAGCAGCTCCACCCCACCGGGACAGGCATTCGGAAACACCATATATTTT. Translation: CASSSTPPGQAFGNTIYF.

The chain has TRBV9 and TRBJ1-3; D is perhaps TRBD1 (5 bases). The germline V gene encodes CDR1 SGDLS and CDR2 YYNGEE. This CDR3 has 15 amino acids. V gave up 5 bases and J gave up 0 bases, with 12 bases separating them. The CDR3 is CASSPQGLSGNTIYF. As DNA, the CDR3 is TGTGCCAGCAGTCCTCAGGGACTCTCTGGAAACACCATATATTTT.

V usage is TRBV5-6 and J usage is TRBJ2-5; tentatively, D is TRBD2 (6 bases). The CDR3 is 15 residues long. The germline V gene has CDR1 SGHDT and CDR2 YYEEEE. Trimming shortened V by 1 base and J by 4 bases, and 14 bases separated the two germline ends. CDR3 residues: CASSLPGTGGETQYF. CDR3 in DNA: TGTGCCAGCAGCTTGCCTGGGACTGGTGGAGAGACCCAGTACTTC.

The rearrangement joins TRBV11-3 to TRBJ2-1, with 9 bases matching TRBD2. This CDR3 has 18 residues. In germline, CDR1 is SGHNT, CDR2 YENEEA. The J segment lost 1 base and the V segment lost 3 bases, leaving 10 bases of the junction unmatched. The DNA of the CDR3 is TGTGCCAGCAGCTTCTGGAGGGAGCGGGGGGTTTCCTACAATGAGCAGTTCTTC. As protein: CASSFWRERGVSYNEQFF.

This chain links TRBV14 with TRBJ2-3; 9 bases align to TRBD2. The CDR3 is 18 residues long. J lost 6 bases, V lost 0 bases, and 13 bases had no gene match. CDR1 and CDR2 (germline): SGHDN, FVKESK. CDR3 region: CASSQDEWGGRARDTQYF. CDR3 nucleotide sequence: TGTGCCAGCAGCCAAGATGAATGGGGCGGGAGGGCCAGGGATACGCAGTATTTT.

This chain links TRBV27 with TRBJ1-2, with 8 bases fitting TRBD1. The CDR3 covers 15 residues. CDR1 and CDR2 (germline): MNHEY, SMNVEV (reference sequence). Trimming at V came to 5 bases and at J to 3 bases, leaving 8 bases not matched to a gene. This CDR3 is CASSQGSTGDYGYTF. CDR3 nucleotide sequence: TGTGCCAGCAGTCAAGGGTCGACAGGGGACTATGGCTACACCTTC.

The chain is built from TRBV27 and TRBJ2-2; 8 nucleotides agree with TRBD2. In germline, CDR1 is MNHEY, CDR2 SMNVEV (reference sequence). CDR3 length: 15 amino acids. Losses at the gene ends were 6 bases for V and 0 bases for J; bases not matched to a gene: 3. CDR3 nucleotides: TGTGCCAGCAGAAGAGCGGGAGCGAACACCGGGGAGCTGTTTTTT. This codes for CASRRAGANTGELFF.

The chain carries TRBV10-3 and TRBJ2-7, with a tentative D call TRBD2 (7 bases). The germline V gene encodes CDR1 ENHRY and CDR2 SYGVKD. Trimming took off 1 base at V and 0 bases at J, with 19 bases between the two ends. The CDR3 covers 18 residues. The CDR3 loop reads CAISEFTGRASGSYEQYF. Here the CDR3 DNA reads TGTGCCATCAGTGAGTTCACAGGGAGGGCGAGTGGCTCCTACGAGCAGTACTTC.

The chain couples TRBV7-2 to TRBJ2-5; D is unresolved. The CDR3 loop spans 13 amino acids. With 2 bases removed from V and 2 bases from J, the gap between germline ends came to 6 bases. Germline CDR1 is SGHTA and CDR2 is FQGNSA. In nucleotides, the CDR3 is TGTGCCAGCAGCTTATCGAGACAAGAGACCCAGTACTTC. Protein: CASSLSRQETQYF.

The V gene is TRBV10-3, the J gene TRBJ2-3; 9 nucleotides agree with TRBD2. Unmatched junction bases numbered 7, after V lost 3 bases and J lost 3 bases. Germline lookup yields CDR1 ENHRY and CDR2 SYGVKD. The CDR3 is 16 residues long. CDR3 sequence (DNA): TGTGCCATCAGTGAAAAGGTAGCGGGAGAGACAGATACGCAGTATTTT. This encodes CAISEKVAGETDTQYF.

The rearrangement links TRBV6-5 to TRBJ2-7; a weak D match, TRBD2 (6 bases). Trimming took 0 bases from V and 3 from J, leaving 12 bases between them. The germline V gene has CDR1 MNHEY and CDR2 SVGAGI. This CDR3 is built from 15 residues. CDR3 region: CASSYSSGTLYEQYF. DNA of the CDR3: TGTGCCAGCAGTTACTCATCGGGGACTCTCTACGAGCAGTACTTC.

V gene TRBV12-5 combines with J gene TRBJ1-5; D is unresolved. The V end was cut by 5 bases, the J end by 5 bases, with 10 bases between. The CDR3 runs 13 residues. Per the germline V gene, CDR1 is LGHNT and CDR2 is FRNRAP. The CDR3 spells CASGPARDQPQHF. The DNA of the CDR3 is TGTGCTAGTGGTCCTGCGCGTGATCAGCCCCAGCATTTT.

This clone showed up just once. The V call is TRBV21-1, the J call TRBJ2-3; the table's D call TRBD1 went unverified against the DNA. TRBV21-1 is a documented pseudogene. The CDR3 has 16 residues. Written as DNA, the CDR3 is TGTGCCAGCAGCACTCGGACAGGGGAATTTTCAGATACGCAGTATTTT. It codes for CASSTRTGEFSDTQYF.

The rearrangement uses TRBV6-5 and TRBJ1-6; D uncertain. The CDR3 totals 14 residues. Germline CDR1 is MNHEY and CDR2 is SVGAGI. Between the trimmed V and J ends, which lost 0 bases and 9 bases, there was a span of 9 bases. This CDR3 reads CASSYSPVRSPLHF. As DNA, the CDR3 is TGTGCCAGCAGTTACTCTCCTGTCCGTTCACCCCTCCACTTT.

This clone was seen once. CDR3 nucleotides: TGTGCCAGCAGTTCTTTGAAGGGACAGGGACTTTTCTACAATGAGCAGTTCTTC. Encoded protein: CASSSLKGQGLFYNEQFF. This chain links TRBV27 with TRBJ2-1; the match to TRBD1 covers 9 bases. Germline values: CDR1 MNHEY, CDR2 SMNVEV (reference sequence). The CDR3 sequence is 18 residues long. Germline trimming cut 4 bases from V and 3 bases from J; bases unmatched to any gene: 13.

This sequence joins TRBV11-3 and TRBJ2-3, with D perhaps matching TRBD2 (6 bases). Per germline, CDR1 SGHNT and CDR2 YENEEA. This CDR3 contains 16 residues. V was cut by 1 base and J by 7 bases, with 18 bases left in between. The CDR3 region is CASSLAAGGMSYTQYF. CDR3 bases: TGTGCCAGCAGCTTAGCAGCGGGCGGGATGTCTTATACGCAGTATTTT.

The chain joins TRBV6-1 to TRBJ2-3, with 10 bases fitting TRBD1. The CDR3 has 15 residues. Germline V gene lookup returns CDR1 MNHNS and CDR2 SASEGT. J was trimmed by 3 bases and V by 6 bases; bases with no gene match: 6. CDR3: CASRGDRGETDTQYF. The CDR3 DNA sequence: TGTGCCAGCAGGGGGGACAGGGGAGAGACAGATACGCAGTATTTT.

The V gene is TRBV7-8, the J gene TRBJ2-5; 7 bases match TRBD2. CDR1 and CDR2 (germline): SGHVS, FQNEAQ. V dropped 1 base and J dropped 3; count of bases not matched to a gene: 2. The CDR3 is 14 residues long. CDR3 DNA: TGTGCCAGCAGCTTAGGCCTAGCGGAAGAGACCCAGTACTTC. Translating it yields CASSLGLAEETQYF. Based on the CDR3 plus reference TRBV7-8 and TRBJ2-5, the full variable domain is GAGVSQSPRYKVAKRGQDVALRCDPISGHVSLFWYQQALGQGPEFLTYFQNEAQLDKSGLPSDRFFAERPEGSVSTLKIQRTQQEDSAVYLCASSLGLAEETQYFGPGTRLLVL.

This chain links TRBV6-1 with TRBJ2-1; 14 bases are a match to TRBD2. The CDR3 spans 15 residues. J gave up 4 bases and V 6 bases, and 2 bases lay outside the gene matches. Germline V gene sequence: CDR1 MNHNS, CDR2 SASEGT. DNA for the CDR3: TGTGCCAGCAGGGGGACTAGCGGGGGTTACAATGAGCAGTTCTTC. This sequence encodes CASRGTSGGYNEQFF.

The chain recombines TRBV2 with TRBJ1-3; D call uncertain. CDR3 length equals 14 residues. The germline gives CDR1 SNHLY, CDR2 FYNNEI. V shed 6 bases and J shed 0 bases, with 9 bases lying between them. CDR3 amino acids: CASSRGSSGNTIYF. DNA of the CDR3: TGTGCCAGCAGCCGCGGTTCCTCTGGAAACACCATATATTTT.

This clone was detected a few times. J is TRBJ2-1 and V is TRBV6-4, with 8 positions matching TRBD2. CDR1 is MRHNA, CDR2 SNTAGT, per germline. The CDR3 contains 14 residues. J was trimmed by 4 bases and V by 6 bases; bases with no gene match: 5. In nucleotides, the CDR3 is TGTGCCAGCAGACAGACTAGCGAATACAATGAGCAGTTCTTC. Its protein is CASRQTSEYNEQFF.

V is TRBV5-6 and J is TRBJ2-5; 7 nucleotides match TRBD1. The J call may not be correct, given that the DNA end is closer to TRBJ2-7. CDR1 SGHDT and CDR2 YYEEEE come from the germline V gene. The CDR3 is made up of 15 amino acids. The DNA of the CDR3 is TGTGCCAGCAGCTTAAAACCACAGGGGAGTTACGAGCAGTACTTC. Its translation: CASSLKPQGSYEQYF.

The chain links TRBV5-5 to TRBJ2-7; the D gene is possibly TRBD2 (6 bases). Germline values: CDR1 SGHKS, CDR2 YYEKEE (reference sequence). Trimming removed 4 bases from V and 2 bases from J, with 22 bases in between. The CDR3 covers 17 residues. The CDR3 is CASSPGVGLARTYEQYF. For the CDR3, the DNA is TGTGCCAGCAGCCCTGGGGTGGGGCTAGCGAGGACCTACGAGCAGTACTTC.

The chain carries TRBV9 and TRBJ2-2; D is undetermined. The CDR3 has 16 amino acids. CDR1 is SGDLS and CDR2 is YYNGEE in the germline V gene. The germline V and J ends were trimmed by 3 bases and 3 bases, with 15 bases remaining between them. The CDR3 DNA reads as TGTGCCAGCAGCGACCCACCTAGTAGAGACACCGGGGAGCTGTTTTTT. Translating gives CASSDPPSRDTGELFF.

This chain connects TRBV5-1 to TRBJ1-2; D is unclear. Germline V gives CDR1 SGHRS, CDR2 YFSETQ. V lost 0 bases and J lost 8, with 14 bases in between. CDR3 size: 14 residues. CDR3 amino acids: CASSLAQGGLGYTF. The CDR3, as DNA: TGCGCCAGCAGCTTGGCTCAAGGAGGGCTGGGCTACACCTTC.

The genes are TRBV7-9 and TRBJ1-5; D perhaps matches TRBD1 (5 bases). With 5 bases removed from V and 6 bases from J, the gap between germline ends came to 14 bases. CDR3 size: 14 residues. CDR1 SEHNR and CDR2 FQNEAQ come from the germline V gene (reference sequence). This CDR3 reads CASSAGPNGQPQHF. The DNA for the CDR3 is TGTGCCAGCAGCGCGGGACCGAACGGTCAGCCCCAGCATTTT.

CDR3 protein: CATSRVAGERDEQFF. For the CDR3, the DNA is TGTGCCACCAGCCGAGTGGCGGGGGAACGGGATGAGCAGTTCTTC. The chain combines TRBV15 with TRBJ2-1; 7 positions match TRBD2. Germline assignment: CDR1 LNHNV and CDR2 YYDKDF (reference sequence). The V segment lost 5 bases and the J segment 8 bases; nucleotides outside the gene matches: 12. The CDR3 runs to 15 residues.